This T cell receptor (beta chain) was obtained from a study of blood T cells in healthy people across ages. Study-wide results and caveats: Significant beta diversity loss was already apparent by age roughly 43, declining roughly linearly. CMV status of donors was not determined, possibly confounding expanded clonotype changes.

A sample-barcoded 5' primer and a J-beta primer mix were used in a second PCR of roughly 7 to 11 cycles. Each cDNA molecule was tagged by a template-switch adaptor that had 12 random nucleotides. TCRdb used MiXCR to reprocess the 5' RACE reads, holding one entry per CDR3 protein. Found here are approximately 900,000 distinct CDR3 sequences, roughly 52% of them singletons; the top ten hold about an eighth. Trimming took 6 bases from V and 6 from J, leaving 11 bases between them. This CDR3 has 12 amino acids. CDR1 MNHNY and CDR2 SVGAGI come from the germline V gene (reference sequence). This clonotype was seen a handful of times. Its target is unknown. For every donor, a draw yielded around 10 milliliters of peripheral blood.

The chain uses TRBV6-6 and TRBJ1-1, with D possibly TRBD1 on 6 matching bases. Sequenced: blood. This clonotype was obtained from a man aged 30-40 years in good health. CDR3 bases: TGTGCCAGCAGACAGGGTGGCGCTGAAGCTTTCTTT. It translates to CASRQGGAEAFF.